This T cell receptor (beta chain) was recovered during a study of CD8 T cells in ankylosing spondylitis. General study points: There was a TCR beta motif, made of eight highly homologous variants, that appeared characteristic of ankylosing spondylitis blood. Reportedly, matched ankylosing spondylitis synovial fluid was significantly enriched for disease-linked clones.

This clonotype was seen repeatedly, ten times or more. Its antigen remains unknown. V was trimmed by 3 bases and J by 3 bases, leaving 19 bases between them. This CDR3 spans 17 amino acids. TCRdb reprocessed the 5' RACE reads via MiXCR and lists one record per CDR3 protein. The table includes a few hundred thousand distinct CDR3 sequences, over 9.5% detected once. This sequence joins TRBV12-3 or TRBV12-4 and TRBJ2-3; tentatively, D is TRBD1 (6 bases). The sample consisted of blood, either unsorted or a sorted T cell fraction (not recorded which). This clonotype was obtained from a male donor with ankylosing spondylitis or in good health (not recorded which). CDR3 sequence: CASSFWLVDRATDTQYF. DNA of the CDR3: TGTGCCAGCAGTTTTTGGCTGGTGGACAGAGCGACAGATACGCAGTATTTT.